A selection of T cell receptor beta chains follows, all from one sample in a study of blood T cells in healthy people across ages. MiXCR was run by TCRdb on the 5' RACE reads, yielding one entry per CDR3 protein. The profile covers about 730,000 distinct CDR3 sequences, with roughly 45% appearing a single time and 20% to 25% taken by the ten largest. Sequencing was done on a sample of blood. The receptors come from a woman in her fifties or sixties in good health. CDR3s include the opening cysteine and the closing phenylalanine or tryptophan. Fields, in order: J gene, V gene, D gene, clone size, CDR3 protein, CDR3 DNA. D genes are given only for firm matches. Some rows mark clone size as missing; the rest say once, few, many or name a class of expanded clone.

j_gene: TRBJ1-2; v_gene: TRBV20-1; d_gene: NA; abundance: NA; CDR3aa: CSASPRGEILYYTF; CDR3nt: TGCAGTGCTAGCCCGCGCGGCGAGATTTTATACTACACCTTC
j_gene: TRBJ1-5; v_gene: TRBV29-1; d_gene: TRBD1; abundance: few; CDR3aa: CSVGDRDADQPQHF; CDR3nt: TGCAGCGTTGGGGACAGGGACGCGGACCAGCCCCAGCATTTT
j_gene: TRBJ1-4; v_gene: TRBV18; d_gene: NA; abundance: NA; CDR3aa: CASSPPTGFNEKLFF; CDR3nt: TGTGCCAGCTCACCTCCGACAGGCTTCAATGAAAAACTGTTTTTT
j_gene: TRBJ2-5; v_gene: TRBV3-1; d_gene: TRBD2; abundance: few; CDR3aa: CASRRASGYQETQYF; CDR3nt: TGTGCCAGCCGCCGGGCTAGCGGATACCAAGAGACCCAGTACTTC
j_gene: TRBJ2-7; v_gene: TRBV25-1; d_gene: NA; abundance: NA; CDR3aa: CASSEGVGGYEQYF; CDR3nt: TGTGCCAGCAGTGAAGGGGTCGGAGGCTACGAGCAGTACTTC
j_gene: TRBJ2-7; v_gene: TRBV7-9; d_gene: NA; abundance: once; CDR3aa: CASSLGDNASEQYF; CDR3nt: TGTGCCAGCAGCTTAGGGGACAACGCCTCCGAGCAGTACTTC
j_gene: TRBJ2-1; v_gene: TRBV20-1; d_gene: TRBD1; abundance: NA; CDR3aa: CSAREGTGAYNEQFF; CDR3nt: TGCAGTGCTAGAGAGGGGACAGGGGCCTACAATGAGCAGTTCTTC
j_gene: TRBJ2-3; v_gene: TRBV5-5; d_gene: TRBD1; abundance: NA; CDR3aa: CASSPSLGTGVTDTQYF; CDR3nt: TGTGCCAGCAGTCCATCACTAGGGACAGGGGTAACAGATACGCAGTATTTT
j_gene: TRBJ2-7; v_gene: TRBV5-1; d_gene: NA; abundance: many; CDR3aa: CASSLGRGSGYEQYF; CDR3nt: TGCGCCAGCAGCTTGGGCCGGGGGAGTGGGTACGAGCAGTACTTC
j_gene: TRBJ2-1; v_gene: TRBV10-3; d_gene: TRBD2; abundance: few; CDR3aa: CAIRGGGIDEQFF; CDR3nt: TGTGCCATCAGGGGGGGGGGAATTGATGAGCAGTTCTTC
j_gene: TRBJ2-5; v_gene: TRBV7-9; d_gene: NA; abundance: NA; CDR3aa: CASSLLYQETQYF; CDR3nt: TGTGCCAGCAGCTTATTGTACCAAGAGACCCAGTACTTC
j_gene: TRBJ2-1; v_gene: TRBV11-2; d_gene: TRBD2; abundance: NA; CDR3aa: CASSLGLAGGPRDEQFF; CDR3nt: TGTGCCAGCAGCTTAGGACTAGCGGGAGGTCCTCGTGATGAGCAGTTCTTC
j_gene: TRBJ1-1; v_gene: TRBV29-1; d_gene: NA; abundance: NA; CDR3aa: CSEERAEAFF; CDR3nt: TGCAGCGAGGAAAGGGCTGAAGCTTTCTTT
j_gene: TRBJ1-2; v_gene: TRBV5-1; d_gene: TRBD1; abundance: many; CDR3aa: CASSLEGQFDGYTF; CDR3nt: TGCGCCAGCAGCTTGGAGGGACAGTTCGATGGCTACACCTTC
j_gene: TRBJ2-7; v_gene: TRBV2; d_gene: NA; abundance: few; CDR3aa: CASSRDISSYEQYF; CDR3nt: TGTGCCAGCAGCCGGGACATCAGCTCCTACGAGCAGTACTTC
j_gene: TRBJ2-3; v_gene: TRBV6-5; d_gene: NA; abundance: NA; CDR3aa: CASTHRGASTETQYF; CDR3nt: TGTGCCAGCACCCACCGCGGTGCTAGCACAGAGACGCAGTATTTT
j_gene: TRBJ2-7; v_gene: TRBV20-1; d_gene: NA; abundance: NA; CDR3aa: CSARDPGTGDYEQYF; CDR3nt: TGCAGTGCTAGAGATCCGGGCACCGGGGATTACGAGCAGTACTTC
j_gene: TRBJ1-6; v_gene: TRBV27; d_gene: NA; abundance: NA; CDR3aa: CASRRTTVAVQVSPLHF; CDR3nt: TGTGCCAGCAGGCGCACGACAGTGGCGGTGCAAGTTTCACCCCTCCACTTT
j_gene: TRBJ2-1; v_gene: TRBV29-1; d_gene: NA; abundance: once; CDR3aa: CSVRGLFSYNEQFF; CDR3nt: TGCAGCGTACGAGGACTATTTTCCTACAATGAGCAGTTCTTC
j_gene: TRBJ2-1; v_gene: TRBV11-2; d_gene: NA; abundance: NA; CDR3aa: CASSLDPSQANEQFF; CDR3nt: TGTGCCAGCAGCTTAGATCCCAGCCAGGCGAATGAGCAGTTCTTC
j_gene: TRBJ2-5; v_gene: TRBV15; d_gene: TRBD2; abundance: NA; CDR3aa: CATSRAYGRGETQYF; CDR3nt: TGTGCCACCAGCAGAGCTTACGGGAGGGGAGAGACCCAGTACTTC
j_gene: TRBJ2-1; v_gene: TRBV20-1; d_gene: TRBD2; abundance: many; CDR3aa: CSASPLADPYNEQFF; CDR3nt: TGCAGTGCTAGTCCCCTAGCGGATCCCTACAATGAGCAGTTCTTC
j_gene: TRBJ2-5; v_gene: TRBV4-2; d_gene: TRBD2; abundance: few; CDR3aa: CASSQDRSSGGPTFQETQYF; CDR3nt: TGTGCCAGCAGCCAAGATCGCAGTAGCGGGGGCCCCACTTTCCAAGAGACCCAGTACTTC
j_gene: TRBJ2-7; v_gene: TRBV18; d_gene: TRBD1; abundance: few; CDR3aa: CASSPVTGVTADYEQYF; CDR3nt: TGTGCCAGCTCACCGGTAACAGGGGTGACTGCCGACTACGAGCAGTACTTC
j_gene: TRBJ2-1; v_gene: TRBV9; d_gene: TRBD2; abundance: NA; CDR3aa: CASRGAGRKQFF; CDR3nt: TGTGCCAGCAGGGGAGCGGGACGTAAGCAGTTCTTC
j_gene: TRBJ2-3; v_gene: TRBV3-1; d_gene: NA; abundance: few; CDR3aa: CASSRRGEGTDTQYF; CDR3nt: TGTGCCAGCAGCCGCCGCGGGGAGGGCACAGATACGCAGTATTTT